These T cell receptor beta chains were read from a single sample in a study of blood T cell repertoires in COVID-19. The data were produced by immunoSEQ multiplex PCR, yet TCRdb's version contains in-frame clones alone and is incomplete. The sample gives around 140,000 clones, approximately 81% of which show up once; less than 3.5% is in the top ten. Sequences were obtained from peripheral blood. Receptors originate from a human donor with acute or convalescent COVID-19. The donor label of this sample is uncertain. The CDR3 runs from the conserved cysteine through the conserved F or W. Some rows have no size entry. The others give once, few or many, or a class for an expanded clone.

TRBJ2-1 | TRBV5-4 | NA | CASSAGGEVYNEQFF
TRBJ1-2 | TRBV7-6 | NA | CASSRQGANGYTF
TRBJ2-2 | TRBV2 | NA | CASSPQGSSNTGELFF
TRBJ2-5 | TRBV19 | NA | CASSTLAGGQETQYF
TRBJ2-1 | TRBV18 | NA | CASSPRSGSYNEQFF
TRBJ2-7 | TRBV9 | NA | CARESGTGRNEQYF
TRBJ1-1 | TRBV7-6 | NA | CASSQQGNTEAFF
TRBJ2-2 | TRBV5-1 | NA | CASSLGLAGVLGNTGELFF
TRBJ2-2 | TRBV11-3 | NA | CASGVNTGELFF
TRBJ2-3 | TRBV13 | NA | CASSLVFLGTTDTQYF
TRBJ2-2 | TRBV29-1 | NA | CSARPTGGGTGELFF
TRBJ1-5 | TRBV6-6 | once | CASSQTDRSGQPQHF
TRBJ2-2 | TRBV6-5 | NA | CASLIRLQGGELFF
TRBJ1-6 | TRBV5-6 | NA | CASSFTNSDNSPLHF
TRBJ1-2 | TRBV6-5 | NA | CASSYSGVGSDGYTF
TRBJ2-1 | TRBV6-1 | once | CASSEDLSHEQFF
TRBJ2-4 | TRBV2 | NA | CASNSLAKNIQYF
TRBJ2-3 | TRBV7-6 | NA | CASSLWTGSTDTQYF
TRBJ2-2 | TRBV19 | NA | CASSPRDRELFF
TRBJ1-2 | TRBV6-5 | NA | CASSRGTGGGYTF
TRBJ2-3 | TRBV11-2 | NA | CASSLGASPGTDTQYF
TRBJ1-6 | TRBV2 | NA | CASSEGQGFNSPLHF
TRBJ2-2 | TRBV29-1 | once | CSVDSGTGTYTGELFF
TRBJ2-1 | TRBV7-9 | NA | CASSPSGSVENEQFF
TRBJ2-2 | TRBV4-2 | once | CASSQDLPSGRTGELFF
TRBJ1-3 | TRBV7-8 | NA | CASSRERGGPVLGSGNTIYF
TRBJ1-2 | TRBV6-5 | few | CASSLQGDGYTF
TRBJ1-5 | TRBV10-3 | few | CAISTGLGNQPQHF
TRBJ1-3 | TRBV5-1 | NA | CASSHPEGNTIYF
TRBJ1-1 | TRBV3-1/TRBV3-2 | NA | CASSHSGFETEAFF
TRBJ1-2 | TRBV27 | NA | CASSFTGTDYGYTF